One sample yielded the 7 T cell receptor beta chains listed below, sequenced in a study of identical twins. Using its own MiXCR run on the 5' RACE reads, TCRdb lists one record per CDR3 protein. The data show about 240,000 distinct CDR3 sequences, about 10% seen once. The sample taken for sequencing was memory T cells sorted from blood. The receptors stem from a man aged 50-59 years in good health.

This clonotype was observed a handful of times. The chain has TRBV11-2 and TRBJ2-1; TRBD2 matches at 12 bases. Germline V gives CDR1 SGHAT, CDR2 FQNNGV. J gave up 1 base and V 6 bases, and 10 bases lay outside the gene matches. The length of the CDR3 is 18 residues. CDR3 in amino acids: CASSSLAGGALSYNEQFF. In nucleotides, the CDR3 is TGTGCCAGCAGTTCCCTAGCGGGGGGGGCGTTGTCCTACAATGAGCAGTTCTTC.

In this sample, this clonotype turned up a few times. This chain connects TRBV6-6 to TRBJ2-5; TRBD2 is a possible D gene (5 bases). This CDR3 contains 13 residues. V was clipped by 7 bases and J by 5 bases, with 14 bases between them. CDR1 and CDR2 (germline): MNHNY, SVGAGI (reference sequence). In DNA form, the CDR3 reads TGTGCCAGCACCCGAGACTATATCGAGACCCAGTACTTC. It codes for CASTRDYIETQYF.

The table lists this clonotype with many counts. DNA for the CDR3: TGTGCCAGCAGCATAACGGGGTATGAGCAGTTCTTC. Amino acids: CASSITGYEQFF. The genes are TRBV6-5 and TRBJ2-1, with a possible D match to TRBD2 (5 bases). The V gene's germline CDR1 is MNHEY and CDR2 SVGAGI. This CDR3 contains 12 residues. The V end lost 6 bases, the J end lost 8 bases, and 11 bases lay between the germline ends.

This sequence joins TRBV18 and TRBJ2-3; no clear D. V lost 6 bases and J 6 bases, leaving 10 bases between the germline ends. In germline, CDR1 is KGHSH, CDR2 LQKENI. The CDR3 has 12 amino acids. The DNA of the CDR3 is TGTGCCAGCTCCGACGCGGTGGATACGCAGTATTTT. Translating it yields CASSDAVDTQYF.

This clonotype came up many times. The chain joins TRBV30 to TRBJ1-5; unclear D gene. V lost 0 bases and J 3 bases, leaving 6 bases between the germline ends. Germline values: CDR1 GTSNPN, CDR2 SVGIG (reference sequence). The length of the CDR3 is 13 residues. The CDR3 sequence is CAWSVSPNQPQHF. The DNA of the CDR3 is TGTGCCTGGAGTGTGAGTCCCAATCAGCCCCAGCATTTT.

The chain employs TRBV7-2 and TRBJ2-7; D ambiguous. V was trimmed by 3 bases and J by 6 bases, leaving 9 bases between them. The germline gives CDR1 SGHTA, CDR2 FQGNSA. This CDR3 is 12 amino acids long. CDR3 in amino acids: CASSFQSGEQYF. Here the CDR3 DNA reads TGTGCCAGCAGCTTCCAGAGTGGCGAGCAGTACTTC.

This clonotype occurred many times. The rearrangement uses TRBV6-1 and TRBJ1-5, with D hard to call. The CDR3 consists of 14 residues. The germline CDR1 and CDR2 sequences are MNHNS and SASEGT. V was clipped by 4 bases and J by 2 bases, with 9 bases between them. CDR3 nucleotides: TGTGCCAGCAGTGGACCTGAGGGCAATCAGCCCCAGCATTTT. Amino acids: CASSGPEGNQPQHF.